This T cell receptor beta chain was recorded in a study of Graves' ophthalmopathy and Graves' hyperthyroidism. This clonotype showed up many times. Using RNA transcripts, the TCR beta CDR3 regions were amplified. An initial RT-PCR round employing HTBI primers preceded a second-round multiplex PCR. Each CDR3 protein is one row after TCRdb ran MiXCR on the multiplex PCR reads. Seen here are approximately 640,000 distinct CDR3 sequences, roughly two fifths observed once, and the top ten hold 3% to 4%. Source material: peripheral blood. This TCR came from an adult man with Graves' ophthalmopathy.

CDR3 region: CASSLRPGTAYEQYF. The CDR3 bases are TGTGCCAGCAGCTTAAGGCCAGGGACAGCCTACGAGCAGTACTTC. The chain recombines TRBV7-3 with TRBJ2-7, with TRBD1 identical over 7 bases. Germline values: CDR1 SGHTA, CDR2 FQGTGA. V lost 1 base, J lost 2 bases, and 5 bases stayed unmatched. The CDR3 consists of 15 residues.